One sample yielded the 22 T cell receptor beta chains listed below, sequenced in a study of T-cell reconstitution after alpha-beta-depleted transplantation in children (dated by TCRdb to about 2016). In the paper's terms, the time point label means: day 60 (about 2 months) after transplantation. The label giving this sample's treatment or condition can be read as: allogeneic hematopoietic cell transplantation with graft depleted of TCRalphabeta T cells and CD19 B cells. The library was generated by PCR. The data were produced on an Illumina HiSeq 2500. To normalize quantification of the TCRbeta repertoire, the TCR libraries were built with molecular barcoding that relied on unique molecular identifiers. TCRdb reran the public reads through fastp at Q25 and MiXCR, keeping productive beta chains. A single entry per CDR3 protein holds the most common genes and DNA from its merged rows. The sample yields tens of thousands of distinct CDR3 sequences; less than 6% were counted once. The ten largest clonotypes hold about 33% of the sample.

The sample in question was PBMCs, mostly from graft donor cells, obtained 60 days after TCRalphabeta/CD19-depleted stem cell transplant. All receptors derive from a female patient aged 2-10 years who had a stem cell transplant for aplastic anemia, so the T cells may come from the graft donor.

This clonotype was seen at least ten times. This rearrangement joins TRBV6-5 to TRBJ2-4; TRBD1 matches at 7 bases. CDR3 length: 14 amino acids. Germline CDR1 reads MNHEY; CDR2 reads SVGAGI. V shed 5 bases, J shed 2 bases, and the junction held 3 bases outside the gene matches. The CDR3 nucleotides are TGTGCCAGCAGTAAACAGGGGACCAAAAACATTCAGTACTTC. Residues: CASSKQGTKNIQYF.

The chain uses TRBV5-1 and TRBJ2-5, with unresolved D. Per germline, CDR1 SGHRS and CDR2 YFSETQ. The CDR3 loop spans 12 amino acids. Trimming took off 5 bases at V and 0 bases at J, with 5 bases between the two ends. The CDR3 DNA reads as TGCGCCAGCAGTCGCAACCAAGAGACCCAGTACTTC. Translated: CASSRNQETQYF.

This clonotype has ten or more counts. The rearrangement links TRBV28 to TRBJ2-7; 8 nucleotides agree with TRBD1. The length of the CDR3 is 16 residues. Germline V CDR1 and CDR2: MDHEN, SYDVKM. V was pared by 3 bases and J by 6 bases, with 13 bases of the junction left unmatched. For the CDR3, the DNA is TGTGCCAGCAGTTTTCAAGACAGGGGTCCACTGGCCGAGCAGTACTTC. The encoded protein is CASSFQDRGPLAEQYF.

Many counts were recorded for this clonotype. The chain has TRBV20-1 and TRBJ2-7; 9 nucleotides line up with TRBD2. Germline V CDR1 and CDR2: DFQATT, SNEGSKA (reference sequence). Germline trimming cut 5 bases from V and 3 bases from J; bases unmatched to any gene: 5. The CDR3 covers 13 residues. This CDR3 is CSAPQTSGYEQYF. Written as DNA, the CDR3 is TGCAGTGCTCCGCAGACTAGCGGCTACGAGCAGTACTTC.

This clonotype was observed many times. This chain connects TRBV7-8 to TRBJ2-7; D gene unclear. This CDR3 spans 10 amino acids. Trimming took off 5 bases at V and 9 bases at J, with 8 bases between the two ends. Per germline, CDR1 SGHVS and CDR2 FQNEAQ. In nucleotides, the CDR3 is TGTGCCAGCAGCCCGCCGCGGCAGTACTTC. Encoded protein: CASSPPRQYF.

This clonotype was seen many times. The V call is TRBV5-1, the J call TRBJ2-5, with TRBD2 identical over 9 bases. This CDR3 comprises 15 residues. After removal of 5 bases from V and 1 base from J, the junction contained 6 bases not matched to a gene. The germline V gene encodes CDR1 SGHRS and CDR2 YFSETQ. The CDR3 protein is CASSSSGTLQETQYF. CDR3 nucleotides: TGCGCCAGCAGTTCTAGCGGGACCCTCCAAGAGACCCAGTACTTC.

With regard to this clonotype: A much larger clonotype is one base distant, so this may be a read error. The chain couples TRBV7-9 to TRBJ1-2; 7 bases align to TRBD1. The CDR3 is 14 amino acids. Germline CDR1 SEHNR, CDR2 FQNEAQ (reference sequence). CDR3 residues: CASSQRGTEYGYPF. For the CDR3, the DNA is TGTGCCAGCAGCCAAAGGGGGACAGAATATGGCTACCCCTTC.

This chain uses TRBV5-1 with TRBJ1-4; 7 nucleotides match TRBD1. The CDR3 totals 16 residues. The trim removed 0 bases at V and 2 bases at J, leaving 4 bases unmatched. Looked up from germline, CDR1 is SGHRS and CDR2 is YFSETQ. CDR3 nucleotide sequence: TGCGCCAGCAGCTTGGAATCGGGACAGACTAATGAAAAACTGTTTTTT. Protein: CASSLESGQTNEKLFF. Drawing the rest from reference TRBV5-1 and TRBJ1-4, the complete variable domain is KAGVTQTPRYLIKTRGQQVTLSCSPISGHRSVSWYQQTPGQGLQFLFEYFSETQRNKGNFPGRFSGRQFSNSRSEMNVSTLELGDSALYLCASSLESGQTNEKLFFGSGTQLSVL.

Only a few counts were recorded for this clonotype. The V call is TRBV20-1, the J call TRBJ1-5, with no clear D. CDR1 DFQATT and CDR2 SNEGSKA come from the germline V gene (reference sequence). V was shortened by 0 bases and J by 3 bases, with 15 bases between the two germline ends. This CDR3 spans 16 amino acids. The CDR3 reads CSARDSGEWSNQPQHF. The CDR3, as DNA: TGCAGTGCTAGAGATTCTGGGGAATGGTCCAATCAGCCCCAGCATTTT.

This clonotype was seen more than once but under ten times. The J gene is TRBJ2-5, the V gene TRBV12-3 or TRBV12-4; 14 nucleotides agree with TRBD2. The V and J ends lost 2 bases and 4 bases, in that order; junction bases with no gene match: 3. The CDR3 extends over 16 amino acids. In DNA, the CDR3 is TGTGCCAGCAGTTTACTGGGACTAGCGGGAGTAGAGACCCAGTACTTC. Translation gives CASSLLGLAGVETQYF.

Ten or more counts support this clonotype. The DNA of the CDR3 is TGTGCCAGCAGTGTTCCGACAGGGTTTGGGTACGAGCAGTACTTC. Amino acids: CASSVPTGFGYEQYF. The chain employs TRBV28 and TRBJ2-7; 7 nucleotides match TRBD1. Per germline, CDR1 MDHEN and CDR2 SYDVKM. The CDR3 sequence is 15 residues long. Germline trimming cut 5 bases from V and 4 bases from J; bases unmatched to any gene: 11.

V and J are TRBV6-5 and TRBJ2-5; the match to TRBD1 covers 10 bases. The CDR3 sequence is 15 residues long. Germline V gives CDR1 MNHEY, CDR2 SVGAGI. V trimming: 5 bases; J trimming: 5 bases; junction bases outside the gene matches: 8. The CDR3 sequence: CASSNDRGRRETQYF. CDR3 nucleotide sequence: TGTGCCAGCAGTAACGACAGGGGGCGCAGGGAGACCCAGTACTTC.

The chain joins TRBV14 to TRBJ1-4; D remains unclear. This CDR3 has 13 residues. Germline CDR1 and CDR2: SGHDN and FVKESK. V was trimmed by 1 base and J by 8 bases, leaving 8 bases between them. The CDR3, as DNA: TGTGCCAGCAGCCAAGTGGACGCCGAAAAACTGTTTTTT. It is translated as CASSQVDAEKLFF.

The V and J genes are TRBV4-2 and TRBJ2-1; 10 nucleotides align to TRBD2. The V gene's germline CDR1 is LGHNA and CDR2 YNFKEQ. V was clipped by 4 bases and J by 7 bases; unmatched bases: 7. The CDR3 runs to 15 residues. The CDR3 bases are TGTGCCAGCAGCCCAAGCGGGGGGGCAGCGAATGAGCAGTTCTTC. Residues: CASSPSGGAANEQFF.

This clonotype was seen at least ten times. The CDR3 spells CASSLRGLETQYF. CDR3 coding DNA: TGTGCCAGCAGTTTAAGGGGGCTGGAGACCCAGTACTTC. The chain uses TRBV27 and TRBJ2-5, with 7 bases fitting TRBD1. This CDR3 is built from 13 residues. Germline values: CDR1 MNHEY, CDR2 SMNVEV (reference sequence). The V segment lost 2 bases and the J segment 5 bases; nucleotides outside the gene matches: 2.

This clonotype was seen ten or more times. The rearrangement links TRBV11-3 to TRBJ2-4, with 9 bases identical to TRBD2. Germline assignment: CDR1 SGHNT and CDR2 YENEEA. The CDR3 totals 17 residues. With 1 base clipped from V and 8 bases from J, the junction kept 12 bases outside the gene matches. The CDR3 reads CASSLGVWGLASDIQYF. The CDR3 bases are TGTGCCAGCAGCTTAGGTGTTTGGGGACTAGCCTCAGACATTCAGTACTTC.

This clonotype appeared many times. The chain uses TRBV20-1 and TRBJ1-2; D remains unclear. The CDR3 consists of 15 residues. V dropped 6 bases and J dropped 4 bases, with 21 bases sitting between them. Germline-derived CDR1 and CDR2 are DFQATT and SNEGSKA (reference sequence). This CDR3 reads CSAFTGPMVVYGYTF. As DNA, the CDR3 is TGCAGTGCCTTTACCGGACCGATGGTGGTCTATGGCTACACCTTC.

This clonotype showed up many times. The chain has TRBV7-8 and TRBJ2-7; no clear D. This CDR3 is built from 15 residues. Germline V gene sequence: CDR1 SGHVS, CDR2 FQNEAQ. Trimming took off 2 bases at V and 2 bases at J, with 13 bases between the two ends. The CDR3 region is CASSLRATGTYEQYF. In nucleotides, the CDR3 is TGTGCCAGCAGCTTAAGGGCGACTGGGACCTACGAGCAGTACTTC.

The sample holds many counts of this clonotype. The chain combines TRBV2 with TRBJ2-2, with 7 bases identical to TRBD1. V dropped 8 bases and J dropped 4; count of bases not matched to a gene: 7. The CDR3 totals 14 residues. CDR1 is SNHLY and CDR2 is FYNNEI in the germline V gene. As DNA, the CDR3 is TGTGCCAGCTCCGGGACAGTAGTCACCGGGGAGCTGTTTTTT. It translates to CASSGTVVTGELFF.

This clonotype was observed a few times. This chain connects TRBV5-1 to TRBJ2-7; D may correspond to TRBD1 or TRBD2 (6 bases each). The V end was cut by 6 bases, the J end by 6 bases, with 22 bases between. The germline gives CDR1 SGHRS, CDR2 YFSETQ. The CDR3 covers 15 residues. This CDR3 reads CASTLGSSRGGEQYF. The CDR3 DNA sequence: TGCGCCAGCACCCTTGGTAGTTCCAGGGGAGGCGAGCAGTACTTC.

This clonotype was detected many times. The V gene is TRBV7-2, the J gene TRBJ2-4, with D hard to call. Trimming pared 2 bases from V and 9 bases from J, leaving 5 bases between. Per germline, CDR1 SGHTA and CDR2 FQGNSA. The CDR3 runs 11 residues. The CDR3 DNA sequence: TGTGCCAGCAGCTTAAATACCATTCAGTACTTC. Its translation: CASSLNTIQYF.

This clonotype was picked up many times. The chain is built from TRBV7-8 and TRBJ2-3; 7 nucleotides align to TRBD2. V lost 6 bases and J lost 1; bases outside the gene matches: 7. Germline CDR1 SGHVS, CDR2 FQNEAQ. The CDR3 consists of 15 residues. The CDR3 nucleotides are TGTGCCAGCAGGCCCAGGCTAGCGGGCACAGATACGCAGTATTTT. Translation gives CASRPRLAGTDTQYF.